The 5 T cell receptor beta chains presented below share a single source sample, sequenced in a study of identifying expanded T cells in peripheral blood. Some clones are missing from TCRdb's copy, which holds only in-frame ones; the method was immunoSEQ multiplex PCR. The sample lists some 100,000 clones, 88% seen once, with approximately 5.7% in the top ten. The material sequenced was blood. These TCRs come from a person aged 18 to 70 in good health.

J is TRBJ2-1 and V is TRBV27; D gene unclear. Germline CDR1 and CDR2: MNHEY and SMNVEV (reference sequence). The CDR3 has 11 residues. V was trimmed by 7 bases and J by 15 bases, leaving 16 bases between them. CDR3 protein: CASTPGDGWFF. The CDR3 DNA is TGTGCCAGCACCCCCGGCGATGGTTGGTTCTTC.

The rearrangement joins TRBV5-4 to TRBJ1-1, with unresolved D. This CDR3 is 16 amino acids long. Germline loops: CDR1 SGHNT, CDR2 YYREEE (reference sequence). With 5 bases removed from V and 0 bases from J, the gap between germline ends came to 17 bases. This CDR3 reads CASRPPGRSMNTEAFF. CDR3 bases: TGTGCCAGCAGACCCCCGGGCAGGTCCATGAACACTGAAGCTTTCTTT.

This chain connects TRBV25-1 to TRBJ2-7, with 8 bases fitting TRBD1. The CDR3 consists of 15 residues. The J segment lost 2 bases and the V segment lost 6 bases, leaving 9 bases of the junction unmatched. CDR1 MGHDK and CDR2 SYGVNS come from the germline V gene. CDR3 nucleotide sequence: TGTGCCAGCAGCCCAGGGGGCGCTTACGCCTACGAGCAGTACTTC. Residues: CASSPGGAYAYEQYF.

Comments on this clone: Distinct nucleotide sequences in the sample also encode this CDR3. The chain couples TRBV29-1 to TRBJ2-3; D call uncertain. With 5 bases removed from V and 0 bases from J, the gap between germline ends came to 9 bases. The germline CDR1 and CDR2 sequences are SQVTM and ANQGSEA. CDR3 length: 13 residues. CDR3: CSVWVSSTDTQYF. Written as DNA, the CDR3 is TGCAGCGTTTGGGTTAGTAGCACAGATACGCAGTATTTT.

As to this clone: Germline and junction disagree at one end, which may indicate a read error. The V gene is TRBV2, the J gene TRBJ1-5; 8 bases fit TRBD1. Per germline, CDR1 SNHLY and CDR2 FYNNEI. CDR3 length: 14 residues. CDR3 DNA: TGTGCCAGCGGTGACAGGGGAGGCAATCAGCCCCAGCATTTT. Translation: CASGDRGGNQPQHF. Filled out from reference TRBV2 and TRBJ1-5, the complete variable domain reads EPEVTQTPSHQVTQMGQEVILRCVPISNHLYFYWYRQILGQKVEFLVSFYNNEISEKSEIFDDQFSVERPDGSNFTLKIRSTKLEDSAMYFCASGDRGGNQPQHFGDGTRLSIL.